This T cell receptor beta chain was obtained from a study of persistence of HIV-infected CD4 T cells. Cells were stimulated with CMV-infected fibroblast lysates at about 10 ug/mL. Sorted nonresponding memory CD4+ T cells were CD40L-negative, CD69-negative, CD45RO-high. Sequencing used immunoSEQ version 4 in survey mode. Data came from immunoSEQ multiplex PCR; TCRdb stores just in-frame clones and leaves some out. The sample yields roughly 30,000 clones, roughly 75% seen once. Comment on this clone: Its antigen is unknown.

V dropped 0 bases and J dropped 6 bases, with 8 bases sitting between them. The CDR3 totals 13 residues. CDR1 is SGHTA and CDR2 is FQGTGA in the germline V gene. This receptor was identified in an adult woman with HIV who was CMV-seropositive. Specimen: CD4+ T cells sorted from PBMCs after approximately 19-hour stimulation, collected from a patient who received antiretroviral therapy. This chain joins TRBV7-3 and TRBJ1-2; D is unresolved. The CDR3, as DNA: TGTGCCAGCAGCTTAACTGGGGTTGATGGCTACACCTTC. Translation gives CASSLTGVDGYTF.